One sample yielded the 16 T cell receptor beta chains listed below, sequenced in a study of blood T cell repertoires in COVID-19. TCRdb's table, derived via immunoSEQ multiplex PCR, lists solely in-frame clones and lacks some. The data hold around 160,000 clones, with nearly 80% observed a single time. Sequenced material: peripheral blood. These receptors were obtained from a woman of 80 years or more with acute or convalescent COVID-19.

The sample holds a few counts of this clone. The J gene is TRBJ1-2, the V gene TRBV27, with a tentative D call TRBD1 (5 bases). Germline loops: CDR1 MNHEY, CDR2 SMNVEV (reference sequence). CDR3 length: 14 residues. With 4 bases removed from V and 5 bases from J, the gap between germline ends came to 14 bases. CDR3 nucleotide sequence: TGTGCCAGCAGTTCCGCGACAGAAACTTATGGCTACACCTTC. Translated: CASSSATETYGYTF.

The CDR3 DNA reads TGTGCCAGCAGCGTAGGGGGTAGCGGGAGCACAGATACGCAGTATTTT. Its protein is CASSVGGSGSTDTQYF. The chain joins TRBV9 to TRBJ2-3; TRBD2 matches at 7 bases. Germline values: CDR1 SGDLS, CDR2 YYNGEE. There are 16 residues in the CDR3. V shed 0 bases, J shed 0 bases, and the junction held 4 bases outside the gene matches.

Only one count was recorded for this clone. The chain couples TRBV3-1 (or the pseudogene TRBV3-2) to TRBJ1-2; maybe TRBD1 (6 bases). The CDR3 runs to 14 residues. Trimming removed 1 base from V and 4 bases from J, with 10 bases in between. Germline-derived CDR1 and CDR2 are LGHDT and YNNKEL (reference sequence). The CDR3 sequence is CASSQAQGSYGYTF. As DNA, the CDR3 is TGTGCCAGCAGCCAAGCCCAGGGGAGCTATGGCTACACCTTC.

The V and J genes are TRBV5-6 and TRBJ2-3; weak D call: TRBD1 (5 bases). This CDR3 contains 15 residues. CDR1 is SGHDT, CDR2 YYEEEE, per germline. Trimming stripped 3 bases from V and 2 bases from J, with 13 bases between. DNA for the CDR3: TGTGCCAGCAGCTCGCACGACAGCCTCACAGATACGCAGTATTTT. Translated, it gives CASSSHDSLTDTQYF.

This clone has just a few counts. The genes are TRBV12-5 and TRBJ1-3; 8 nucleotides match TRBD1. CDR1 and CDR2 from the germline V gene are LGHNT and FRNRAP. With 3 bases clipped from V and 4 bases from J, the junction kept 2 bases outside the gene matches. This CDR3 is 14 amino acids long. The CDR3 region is CASGFSGGGNTIYF. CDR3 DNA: TGTGCTAGTGGTTTTTCAGGGGGCGGAAACACCATATATTTT.

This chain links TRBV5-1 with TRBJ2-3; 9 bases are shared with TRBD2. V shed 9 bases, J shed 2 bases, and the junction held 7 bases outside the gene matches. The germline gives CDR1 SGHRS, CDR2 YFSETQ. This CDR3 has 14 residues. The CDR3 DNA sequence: TGCGCCACCAAGACTAGCGGAACCACAGATACGCAGTATTTT. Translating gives CATKTSGTTDTQYF.

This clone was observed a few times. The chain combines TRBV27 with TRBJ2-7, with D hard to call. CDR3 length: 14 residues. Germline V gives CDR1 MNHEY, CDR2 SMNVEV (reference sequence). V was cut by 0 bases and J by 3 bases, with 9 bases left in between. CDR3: CASSLSGSLYEQYF. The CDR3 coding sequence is TGTGCCAGCAGTTTATCGGGCAGCCTCTACGAGCAGTACTTC.

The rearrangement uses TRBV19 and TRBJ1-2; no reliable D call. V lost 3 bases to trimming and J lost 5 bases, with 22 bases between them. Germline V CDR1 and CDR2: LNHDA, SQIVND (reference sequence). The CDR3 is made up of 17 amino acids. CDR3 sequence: CASSIAASSIGGYGYTF. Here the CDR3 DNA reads TGTGCCAGTAGTATTGCGGCTAGCTCAATCGGCGGGTATGGCTACACCTTC.

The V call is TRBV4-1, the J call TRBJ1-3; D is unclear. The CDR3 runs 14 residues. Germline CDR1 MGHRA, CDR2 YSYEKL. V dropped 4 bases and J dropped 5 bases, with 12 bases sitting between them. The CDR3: CASSRERVRNTIYF. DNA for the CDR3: TGCGCCAGCAGCCGAGAGAGGGTTAGAAACACCATATATTTT.

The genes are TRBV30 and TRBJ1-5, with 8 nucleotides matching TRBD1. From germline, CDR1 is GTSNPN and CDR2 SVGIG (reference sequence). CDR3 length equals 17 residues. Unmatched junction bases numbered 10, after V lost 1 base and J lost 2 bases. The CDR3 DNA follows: TGTGCCTGGAGTGCAGACAGGGGAGGTACGGGCAATCAGCCCCAGCATTTT. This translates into CAWSADRGGTGNQPQHF.

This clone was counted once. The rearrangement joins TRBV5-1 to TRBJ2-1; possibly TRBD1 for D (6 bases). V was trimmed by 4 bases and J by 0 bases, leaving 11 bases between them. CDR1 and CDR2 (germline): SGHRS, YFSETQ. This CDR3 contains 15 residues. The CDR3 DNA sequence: TGCGCCAGCAGCAAGGGACAACTCTCCTACAATGAGCAGTTCTTC. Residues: CASSKGQLSYNEQFF.

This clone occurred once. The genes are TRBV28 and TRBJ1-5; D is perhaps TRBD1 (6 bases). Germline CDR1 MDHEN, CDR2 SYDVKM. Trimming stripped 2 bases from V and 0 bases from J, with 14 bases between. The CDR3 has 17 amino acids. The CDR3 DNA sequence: TGTGCCAGCAGTTTACTACAGGGTTCATATAGCAATCAGCCCCAGCATTTT. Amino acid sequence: CASSLLQGSYSNQPQHF. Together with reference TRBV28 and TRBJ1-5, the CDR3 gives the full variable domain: DVKVTQSSRYLVKRTGEKVFLECVQDMDHENMFWYRQDPGLGLRLIYFSYDVKMKEKGDIPEGYSVSREKKERFSLILESASTNQTSMYLCASSLLQGSYSNQPQHFGDGTRLSIL.

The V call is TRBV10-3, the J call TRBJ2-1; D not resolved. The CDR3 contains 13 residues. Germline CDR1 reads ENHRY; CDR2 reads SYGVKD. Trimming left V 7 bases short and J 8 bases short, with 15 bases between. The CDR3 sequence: CAINGDGGDEQFF. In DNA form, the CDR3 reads TGTGCCATCAACGGAGATGGCGGCGATGAGCAGTTCTTC.

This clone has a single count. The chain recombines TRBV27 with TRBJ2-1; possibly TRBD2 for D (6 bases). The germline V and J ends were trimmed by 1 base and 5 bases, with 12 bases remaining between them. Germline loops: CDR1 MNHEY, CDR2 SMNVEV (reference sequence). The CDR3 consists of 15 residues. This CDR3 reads CASSLFQRAHNEQFF. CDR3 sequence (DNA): TGTGCCAGCAGTTTATTCCAGCGGGCCCACAATGAGCAGTTCTTC.

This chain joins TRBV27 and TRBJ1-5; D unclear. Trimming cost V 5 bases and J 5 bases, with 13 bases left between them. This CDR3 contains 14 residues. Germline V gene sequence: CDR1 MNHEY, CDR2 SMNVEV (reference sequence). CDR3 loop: CASSIELGYQPQHF. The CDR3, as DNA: TGTGCCAGCAGTATCGAATTGGGCTATCAGCCCCAGCATTTT.

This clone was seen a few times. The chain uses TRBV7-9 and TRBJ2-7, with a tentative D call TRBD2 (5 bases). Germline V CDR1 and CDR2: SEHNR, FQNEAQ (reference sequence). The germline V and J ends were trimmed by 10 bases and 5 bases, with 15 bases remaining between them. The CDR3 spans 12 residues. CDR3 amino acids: CATEAIENEQYF. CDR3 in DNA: TGTGCCACGGAGGCGATCGAAAACGAGCAGTACTTC.